The T cell receptor beta chain under discussion was sequenced for a study of shared clonotypes between healthy human individuals (dated by TCRdb to the early 2020s). Regarding the research as a whole: The cohort included three men and two women between 18 and 49 years of age. For each donor, three plates each were used for CD4 naive and CD4 memory, two plates were used for CD8 naive, and one plate was used for CD8 memory. The study deeply sequenced blood TCR repertoires of 5 or 6 healthy adults to estimate repertoire size and the extent of clonotype sharing between individuals. Different laboratories and diverse techniques were used to prepare libraries and sequence TCR repertoires, to increase sequencing depth and limit assay-specific biases. Each donor's leukapheresis produced roughly between roughly 0.85 and 10 billion PBMCs.

Spanning cysteine to phenylalanine, the CDR3 consists of 15 amino acids. Kept here is only the CDR3 DNA, which spans 45 bases and is read in frame from base 1. V drops 0 bases and J drops 1 base, leaving 8 bases in between. CDR1 MNHEY and CDR2 SVGAGI are derived from the germline V gene. Using the deep immunoSEQ assay, multiplex PCR amplified TCR CDR3 regions from genomic DNA. Extracted genomic DNA from each cell subset was spread evenly across all wells of several immunoSEQ 96-well plates, with each plate serving as a replicate. For sorted subsets, each replicate PCR was loaded with around 220 ng genomic DNA, equivalent to approximately 27,000 T cell genomes. The purified libraries were quantified using a Qubit 3.0 fluorometer, sized with a Bioanalyzer 2100, and then quantified again using the KAPA Library Quantification kit. Each immunoSEQ 96-well plate was sequenced on its own single-read 150-cycle Illumina NextSeq 550 flow cell. The original methods were these. Because the immunoSEQ output held only junctional sequences and lacked quality scores, the filtering could not match the filtering applied to full-length reads. Sequences were annotated with PyIR, a Python wrapper for IgBLAST v1.9, using IMGT germline references to assign V/J genes and CDR3. Reads were removed for weak V/J assignments (E-value above 1e-6), missing CDR3, stop codons, out-of-frame junctions, or ambiguous translated residues. V3J clonotypes were defined as sequences sharing the same inferred V gene, J gene, and CDR3 amino acid sequence. To compute the percentage overlap between repertoires, the number of shared unique clonotypes was divided by the size of the smaller repertoire. Richness of each repertoire was evaluated using RTK rarefaction, the Chao1 estimator, and Recon v2.1 estimates of unobserved clonotypes. Generation probabilities were computed with OLGA for all TCRbeta clonotypes obtained by the gDNA method from several donors. TCRdb took this table from immuneACCESS and kept in-frame rearrangements with V and J called. Such tables lack part of the clones; where checked against another copy, unresolved V genes explain under half of the gap, and the rest is unexplained. The V and J calls and the clone size are those of that table, but D and trimming were determined from the DNA. In all, the sample holds approximately 2.3 million clones, and 85% to 95% of those were seen once. The top ten hold about 0.39% of the sample.

As to this clone: The antigen it recognizes is unknown. Base qualities are missing; no much larger clone stands one base away.

What the work shows at the level of the full study, not this receptor alone: Pairwise subsampling led to the expectation that sequencing depth would affect the degree of clonotype sharing among donors. When a handful of donors were compared, the shared fraction of clonotypes was approximately 5% for naive CD4, approximately 3.3% for naive CD8, roughly 2.5% for memory CD4, and 0.4% for memory CD8. Rarefaction of sorted-subset datasets indicated incomplete sequencing despite the large sequencing depth. Because the study included a small number of donors, the genetic and exposure-history diversity represented was limited. Compared with non-shared clonotypes, clonotypes shared by all four sorted-subset donors had higher generation probabilities. Naive subsets generally had larger estimated clonotype richness than memory subsets did. Sampling was limited to blood, and TCR repertoires in tissue likely differ from TCR repertoires in blood.

Healthy HIV-negative adults with no recently reported acute infections or vaccinations were included as donors. Every donor was a Caucasian adult living in Nashville, Tennessee, USA. CD4+ T cells were enriched by magnetic negative selection; naive cells were then positively selected on CD45RA, and the negative fraction formed the memory subset. Blood was obtained by leukapheresis, after which PBMCs were separated by Ficoll-Histopaque density gradient centrifugation and cryopreserved in liquid nitrogen vapor phase. Analytical flow cytometry was used to check the purity and quantity of each magnetically sorted T cell population. Genomic DNA was isolated from every sorted fraction and measured by UV absorbance on a Nanodrop 2000c.

Sequenced material: naive CD4+ T cells from PBMCs. What the cell subset or site label conveys for this sample: CD45RA+ positively selected. The sequence derives from a man in his late teens or twenties in good health. Some clones in this sample may be carry-over from other donors' samples. The chain is assembled from TRBV6-5 and TRBJ2-3; the D gene is not confidently resolved. The nucleotide sequence reads as follows: TGTGCCAGCAGTTACTCTGGGCCACGCACAGATACGCAGTATTTT. Protein translation: CASSYSGPRTDTQYF.